The 17 T cell receptor beta chains in this list originate from one sample, sequenced in a study of cytomegalovirus exposure and HLA in healthy donors. Use of 60 Vbeta and 13 Jbeta primers characterized the PCR. TCRdb's table, derived via immunoSEQ multiplex PCR, lists solely in-frame clones and lacks some. Of 84,000 or so clones in the sample, approximately 79% are singletons; the top ten hold about 2.9%. The sample consisted of PBMCs. The source is a young man in good health and CMV-seronegative.

This chain links TRBV7-9 with TRBJ2-7; TRBD1 agrees at 8 bases. CDR3 length: 13 residues. Trimming removed 3 bases from V and 5 bases from J; junction bases left unmatched: 3. CDR1 is SEHNR and CDR2 is FQNEAQ in the germline V gene (reference sequence). The CDR3 sequence: CASSFGQGHEQYF. CDR3 sequence (DNA): TGTGCCAGCAGCTTTGGACAGGGCCACGAGCAGTACTTC.

The J gene is TRBJ2-3, the V gene TRBV5-1, with D possibly TRBD2 on 5 matching bases. Germline lookup yields CDR1 SGHRS and CDR2 YFSETQ. V was cut by 0 bases and J by 2 bases, with 10 bases left in between. This CDR3 has 15 residues. The CDR3 nucleotides are TGCGCCAGCAGCTTGGCCTCGGGATACACAGATACGCAGTATTTT. It yields the protein CASSLASGYTDTQYF.

The chain couples TRBV28 to TRBJ2-1, with unresolved D. Trimming shortened V by 4 bases and J by 10 bases, and 14 bases separated the two germline ends. From germline, CDR1 is MDHEN and CDR2 SYDVKM. This CDR3 spans 13 amino acids. The CDR3 reads CASSSLQVWEQFF. In nucleotides, the CDR3 is TGTGCCAGCAGTTCCCTGCAGGTCTGGGAGCAGTTCTTC.

V is TRBV12-2 and J is TRBJ1-5; the table calls TRBD1, which could not be checked here. TRBV12-2 represents a pseudogene. This CDR3 has 17 amino acids. CDR3 nucleotides: TGTGCAAGTCGCTTTACCTTTGACAGGGTTAGCAATCAGCCCCAGCATTTT. Translated: CASRFTFDRVSNQPQHF.

V usage is TRBV2 and J usage is TRBJ1-3; TRBD1 aligns across 7 bases. V dropped 8 bases and J dropped 1; count of bases not matched to a gene: 5. Germline assignment: CDR1 SNHLY and CDR2 FYNNEI. This CDR3 is built from 14 residues. This CDR3 is CASRDRESGNTIYF. The CDR3 nucleotides are TGTGCCAGCCGCGACAGGGAGTCTGGAAACACCATATATTTT.

This rearrangement joins TRBV2 to TRBJ2-7; TRBD1 is a possible D gene (6 bases). This CDR3 comprises 14 residues. V was clipped by 10 bases and J by 0 bases, with 16 bases between them. Germline V CDR1 and CDR2: SNHLY, FYNNEI. Written as DNA, the CDR3 is TGTGCCAACCGGGCTCAGGGGTCCTCCTACGAGCAGTACTTC. Its translation: CANRAQGSSYEQYF.

This clone was seen once. The chain joins TRBV28 to TRBJ1-2; D is perhaps TRBD1 (6 bases). Germline lookup yields CDR1 MDHEN and CDR2 SYDVKM. V was pared by 10 bases and J by 0 bases, with 15 bases between. The CDR3 length is 14 residues. The CDR3 protein is CAMRGRNPNYGYTF. The DNA of the CDR3 is TGTGCCATGCGGGGGCGGAACCCTAACTATGGCTACACCTTC.

This clone has only a few counts. The rearrangement links TRBV4-1 to TRBJ1-5; D call uncertain. The V and J ends lost 1 base and 10 bases respectively, with 8 bases between them. Germline CDR1 is MGHRA and CDR2 is YSYEKL. The CDR3 is 12 amino acids. The CDR3 nucleotides are TGCGCCAGCAGCCAAGGAGGCGGCCCCCAGCATTTT. Translation: CASSQGGGPQHF.

The chain employs TRBV6-1 and TRBJ1-2; D uncertain. This CDR3 region has 12 residues. Trimming removed 8 bases from V and 1 base from J, with 8 bases in between. CDR1 is MNHNS and CDR2 is SASEGT in the germline V gene. The CDR3 here is CASYGDNYGYTF. CDR3 coding DNA: TGTGCCAGCTATGGAGATAACTATGGCTACACCTTC.

The V call is TRBV7-2, the J call TRBJ2-6; D is possibly TRBD1 (6 bases). V shed 4 bases and J shed 2 bases, with 18 bases lying between them. CDR3 size: 18 residues. From germline, CDR1 is SGHTA and CDR2 FQGNSA. CDR3 sequence reads: CASSSVGAGVPGANVLTF. The DNA for the CDR3 is TGTGCCAGCAGCTCCGTCGGGGCAGGGGTGCCTGGGGCCAACGTCCTGACTTTC.

The chain carries TRBV4-3 and TRBJ2-1, with a possible D match to TRBD1 (6 bases). The CDR3 consists of 16 residues. Germline loops: CDR1 LGHNA, CDR2 YSLEER. With 0 bases removed from V and 7 bases from J, the gap between germline ends came to 16 bases. CDR3 amino acids: CASSQDRGFNRNEQFF. As DNA, the CDR3 is TGCGCCAGCAGCCAAGACAGGGGCTTCAACAGGAATGAGCAGTTCTTC.

This clone was counted a few times. The J gene is TRBJ1-2, the V gene TRBV30; D uncertain. V gave up 0 bases and J gave up 4 bases, with 12 bases separating them. The CDR3 sequence is 14 residues long. The V gene's germline CDR1 is GTSNPN and CDR2 SVGIG (reference sequence). The CDR3 bases are TGTGCCTGGAGTGTACGGGGAAATAGCTATGGCTACACCTTC. Amino acids: CAWSVRGNSYGYTF.

This clone occurred once. The rearrangement links TRBV18 to TRBJ2-7, with D possibly matching TRBD2 (5 bases). From germline, CDR1 is KGHSH and CDR2 LQKENI. The V end lost 3 bases, the J end lost 3 bases, and 12 bases lay between the germline ends. This CDR3 region has 14 residues. CDR3 sequence reads: CASSPVRGIYEQYF. CDR3 sequence (DNA): TGTGCCAGCTCACCGGTTCGGGGAATCTACGAGCAGTACTTC.

The V call is TRBV10-1, the J call TRBJ1-4, with D possibly TRBD1 on 5 matching bases. The length of the CDR3 is 16 residues. Per germline, CDR1 WNHNN and CDR2 SYGVQD (reference sequence). CDR3 sequence: CDVLTGEPATNEKLFF. The CDR3 coding sequence is TGCGACGTTCTAACAGGAGAACCTGCAACTAATGAAAAACTGTTTTTT.

The rearrangement links TRBV30 to TRBJ1-5; D possibly corresponds to TRBD1 (5 bases). This CDR3 spans 14 amino acids. Trimming shortened V by 5 bases and J by 5 bases, and 16 bases separated the two germline ends. From germline, CDR1 is GTSNPN and CDR2 SVGIG (reference sequence). The CDR3 region is CAWGSGQGDQPQHF. The CDR3 nucleotides read TGTGCCTGGGGGTCAGGCCAAGGGGATCAGCCCCAGCATTTT. Together with reference TRBV30 and TRBJ1-5, the CDR3 gives the full variable domain: SQTIHQWPATLVQPVGSPLSLECTVEGTSNPNLYWYRQAAGRGLQLLFYSVGIGQISSEVPQNLSASRPQDRQFILSSKKLLLSDSGFYLCAWGSGQGDQPQHFGDGTRLSIL.

This sequence joins TRBV5-1 and TRBJ1-1, with 7 bases matching TRBD1. The ends lost 4 bases at V and 5 bases at J; junction bases unmatched: 8. Looked up from germline, CDR1 is SGHRS and CDR2 is YFSETQ. The CDR3 has 14 residues. This CDR3 reads CASSPTGDGTEAFF. CDR3 coding DNA: TGCGCCAGCAGCCCCACAGGGGACGGGACTGAAGCTTTCTTT.

V usage is TRBV27 and J usage is TRBJ2-1, with a possible D match to TRBD2 (7 bases). CDR1 is MNHEY, CDR2 SMNVEV, per germline (reference sequence). V was pared by 2 bases and J by 4 bases, with 12 bases between. This CDR3 is 15 amino acids long. The CDR3 spells CASSLEGGMYNEQFF. CDR3 nucleotides: TGTGCCAGCAGTTTAGAGGGGGGGATGTACAATGAGCAGTTCTTC.